Sequencing of this T cell receptor beta chain was carried out in a study of blood T cell repertoires in COVID-19. In the study overall: The United States, Italy and Spain were the sources of the acute and convalescent COVID-19 samples. T cells, B-cell-depleted T cells, or PBMCs supplied cDNA or gDNA.

The CDR3 is 16 amino acids. Trimming cost V 2 bases and J 2 bases, with 16 bases left between them. Germline assignment: CDR1 WSHSY and CDR2 SAAADI. Produced via immunoSEQ multiplex PCR; TCRdb's table is partial and in-frame only. Here the sample spans 100,000 to 120,000 clones, approximately 90% being singletons. The receptor comes from a human donor in a cohort sampled during active COVID-19. Sequencing was performed on peripheral blood. This chain connects TRBV10-2 to TRBJ2-7; weak D call: TRBD1 (5 bases). The CDR3 DNA reads TGCGCCAGCAGTGAGCTTTCGACAGTCCTCCCCTACGAGCAGTACTTC. This codes for CASSELSTVLPYEQYF.